The rows below give T cell receptor beta chains drawn from one sample of a study of blood T cell repertoires in COVID-19. Sequenced by immunoSEQ multiplex PCR; TCRdb stores in-frame clones only, minus some. The sample lists roughly 260,000 clones, around four fifths occurring once. Specimen: peripheral blood. These receptor sequences come from a woman aged 40 to 50 with active or convalescent COVID-19. Both conserved end residues are part of each CDR3. D genes are given only for firm matches. Rows give clone size only sometimes, using once, few, many, or a class for an expanded clone.

CDR3aa	CDR3nt	abundance	v_gene	j_gene	d_gene
CASSSRGGWNTGELFF	TGTGCCAGCAGCTCACGGGGGGGTTGGAACACCGGGGAGCTGTTTTTT	once	TRBV7-3	TRBJ2-2	TRBD2
CASSDRPRGQRETQYF	TGTGCCAGCAGTGACCGACCCAGGGGACAGAGGGAGACCCAGTACTTC	-	TRBV2	TRBJ2-5	TRBD1
CASSFKTGFNQPQHF	TGTGCCAGCAGCTTCAAGACAGGGTTCAATCAGCCCCAGCATTTT	-	TRBV7-2	TRBJ1-5	TRBD1
CAITTDRGAYGYTF	TGTGCCATCACCACAGACAGGGGAGCATATGGCTACACCTTC	few	TRBV10-3	TRBJ1-2	TRBD1
CASSPWGASGGWNEQFF	TGTGCCAGCAGTCCCTGGGGGGCGAGCGGGGGATGGAATGAGCAGTTCTTC	-	TRBV2	TRBJ2-1	TRBD2
CASSLAGGPYNEQFF	TGTGCCAGCAGCTTAGCGGGGGGGCCCTACAATGAGCAGTTCTTC	-	TRBV7-6	TRBJ2-1	-
CASSGVLAGHNEQFF	TGTGCCAGCAGCGGGGTACTAGCGGGGCACAATGAGCAGTTCTTC	-	TRBV9	TRBJ2-1	TRBD2
CASSLRGELFF	TGTGCCAGCAGCTTACGGGGGGAGCTGTTTTTT	-	TRBV5-6	TRBJ2-2	-
CASSPGQSTDTQYF	TGTGCCAGCAGCCCGGGACAGTCCACAGATACGCAGTATTTT	-	TRBV9	TRBJ2-3	TRBD1
CASSSWTGNEQFF	TGTGCCAGCAGCTCCTGGACAGGCAATGAGCAGTTCTTC	-	TRBV7-9	TRBJ2-1	TRBD1
CASHRQGAGVYNSPLHF	TGTGCCAGCCATCGACAGGGGGCGGGCGTCTATAATTCACCCCTCCACTTT	-	TRBV28	TRBJ1-6	TRBD1
CASSEETGRYQPQHF	TGTGCCAGCAGTGAGGAGACAGGGAGATATCAGCCCCAGCATTTT	-	TRBV6-1	TRBJ1-5	TRBD1
CSVEWQGRLFF	TGCAGCGTTGAGTGGCAGGGGAGACTGTTTTTT	few	TRBV29-1	TRBJ1-4	-
CAIQQGADQPQHF	TGTGCCATCCAACAGGGGGCAGACCAGCCCCAGCATTTT	-	TRBV10-3	TRBJ1-5	TRBD1
CASSSPDRSYTGELFF	TGTGCCAGCAGTAGCCCAGACAGGTCCTACACCGGGGAGCTGTTTTTT	-	TRBV2	TRBJ2-2	-
CASSHGRGGTEAFF	TGTGCCAGCAGTCACGGGAGGGGGGGCACTGAAGCTTTCTTT	-	TRBV6-2/TRBV6-3	TRBJ1-1	-
CASSPVPQGHEQFF	TGTGCCAGCTCACCAGTCCCCCAGGGGCATGAGCAGTTCTTC	-	TRBV18	TRBJ2-1	-
CASSLGTGVPTEAFF	TGCGCCAGCAGCTTAGGTACAGGGGTACCCACTGAAGCTTTCTTT	-	TRBV5-1	TRBJ1-1	TRBD1
CASSPGPYGYTF	TGTGCCAGCTCACCTGGGCCCTATGGCTACACCTTC	-	TRBV18	TRBJ1-2	-
CASSPRQQNIGELFF	TGTGCCAGCAGCCCGCGACAGCAAAACATCGGGGAGCTGTTTTTT	once	TRBV3-1/TRBV3-2	TRBJ2-2	-
CASSFSRGWGTGELFF	TGTGCCAGCAGCTTTTCCCGAGGGTGGGGCACCGGGGAGCTGTTTTTT	-	TRBV3-1/TRBV3-2	TRBJ2-2	-
CASSWGPSREPLHF	TGTGCCAGCAGCTGGGGGCCAAGTCGAGAGCCCCTCCACTTT	-	TRBV13	TRBJ1-6	-
CASSLGERYGYTF	TGTGCCAGCAGCTTAGGGGAGAGATATGGCTACACCTTC	once	TRBV7-3	TRBJ1-2	-
CASKHVAERQETQYF	TGTGCCAGCAAACACGTTGCAGAAAGACAAGAGACCCAGTACTTC	-	TRBV7-9	TRBJ2-5	-
CATSDGGGYEQYF	TGTGCCACCAGTGACGGCGGCGGCTACGAGCAGTACTTC	-	TRBV24-1	TRBJ2-7	-
CASNIGGGAGELFF	TGTGCCAGTAATATCGGCGGGGGGGCCGGGGAGCTGTTTTTT	-	TRBV19	TRBJ2-2	TRBD2
CASSQGTSGVLQETQYF	TGTGCCAGCAGCCAAGGGACTAGCGGGGTACTCCAAGAGACCCAGTACTTC	-	TRBV3-1/TRBV3-2	TRBJ2-5	TRBD2
CAGNRGSQDTQYF	TGTGCCGGTAACAGGGGATCGCAAGATACGCAGTATTTT	-	TRBV28	TRBJ2-3	TRBD1
CASSLGITSGSYNEQFF	TGCGCCAGCAGCTTGGGGATAACTAGCGGATCCTACAATGAGCAGTTCTTC	-	TRBV5-1	TRBJ2-1	TRBD2
CASSLLRGGNRYEQYF	TGCGCCAGCAGCTTGTTACGGGGGGGAAATCGTTACGAGCAGTACTTC	-	TRBV5-1	TRBJ2-7	TRBD2
CAWRPGQGWTEAFF	TGTGCCTGGAGACCCGGACAGGGATGGACTGAAGCTTTCTTT	-	TRBV30	TRBJ1-1	TRBD1
CASSSKQGAGTEAFF	TGCGCCAGCAGCTCCAAACAGGGGGCGGGAACTGAAGCTTTCTTT	-	TRBV5-1	TRBJ1-1	TRBD1
CASSRAGANYGYTF	TGTGCCAGCAGCCGGGCAGGGGCGAACTATGGCTACACCTTC	-	TRBV5-4	TRBJ1-2	-
CASSSQGASGTEAFF	TGTGCCAGCAGCTCACAGGGGGCATCGGGCACTGAAGCTTTCTTT	few	TRBV11-1	TRBJ1-1	TRBD1
CATSLGGVAEAFF	TGTGCCACCAGCCTAGGGGGGGTGGCTGAAGCTTTCTTT	-	TRBV15	TRBJ1-1	-
CASSLDRANYGYTF	TGTGCCAGCAGCTTGGACAGGGCTAACTATGGCTACACCTTC	-	TRBV5-4	TRBJ1-2	-
CASSPNLLLKDSNQPQHF	TGTGCCAGCAGCCCTAACCTGCTCCTCAAAGATAGCAATCAGCCCCAGCATTTT	once	TRBV28	TRBJ1-5	-